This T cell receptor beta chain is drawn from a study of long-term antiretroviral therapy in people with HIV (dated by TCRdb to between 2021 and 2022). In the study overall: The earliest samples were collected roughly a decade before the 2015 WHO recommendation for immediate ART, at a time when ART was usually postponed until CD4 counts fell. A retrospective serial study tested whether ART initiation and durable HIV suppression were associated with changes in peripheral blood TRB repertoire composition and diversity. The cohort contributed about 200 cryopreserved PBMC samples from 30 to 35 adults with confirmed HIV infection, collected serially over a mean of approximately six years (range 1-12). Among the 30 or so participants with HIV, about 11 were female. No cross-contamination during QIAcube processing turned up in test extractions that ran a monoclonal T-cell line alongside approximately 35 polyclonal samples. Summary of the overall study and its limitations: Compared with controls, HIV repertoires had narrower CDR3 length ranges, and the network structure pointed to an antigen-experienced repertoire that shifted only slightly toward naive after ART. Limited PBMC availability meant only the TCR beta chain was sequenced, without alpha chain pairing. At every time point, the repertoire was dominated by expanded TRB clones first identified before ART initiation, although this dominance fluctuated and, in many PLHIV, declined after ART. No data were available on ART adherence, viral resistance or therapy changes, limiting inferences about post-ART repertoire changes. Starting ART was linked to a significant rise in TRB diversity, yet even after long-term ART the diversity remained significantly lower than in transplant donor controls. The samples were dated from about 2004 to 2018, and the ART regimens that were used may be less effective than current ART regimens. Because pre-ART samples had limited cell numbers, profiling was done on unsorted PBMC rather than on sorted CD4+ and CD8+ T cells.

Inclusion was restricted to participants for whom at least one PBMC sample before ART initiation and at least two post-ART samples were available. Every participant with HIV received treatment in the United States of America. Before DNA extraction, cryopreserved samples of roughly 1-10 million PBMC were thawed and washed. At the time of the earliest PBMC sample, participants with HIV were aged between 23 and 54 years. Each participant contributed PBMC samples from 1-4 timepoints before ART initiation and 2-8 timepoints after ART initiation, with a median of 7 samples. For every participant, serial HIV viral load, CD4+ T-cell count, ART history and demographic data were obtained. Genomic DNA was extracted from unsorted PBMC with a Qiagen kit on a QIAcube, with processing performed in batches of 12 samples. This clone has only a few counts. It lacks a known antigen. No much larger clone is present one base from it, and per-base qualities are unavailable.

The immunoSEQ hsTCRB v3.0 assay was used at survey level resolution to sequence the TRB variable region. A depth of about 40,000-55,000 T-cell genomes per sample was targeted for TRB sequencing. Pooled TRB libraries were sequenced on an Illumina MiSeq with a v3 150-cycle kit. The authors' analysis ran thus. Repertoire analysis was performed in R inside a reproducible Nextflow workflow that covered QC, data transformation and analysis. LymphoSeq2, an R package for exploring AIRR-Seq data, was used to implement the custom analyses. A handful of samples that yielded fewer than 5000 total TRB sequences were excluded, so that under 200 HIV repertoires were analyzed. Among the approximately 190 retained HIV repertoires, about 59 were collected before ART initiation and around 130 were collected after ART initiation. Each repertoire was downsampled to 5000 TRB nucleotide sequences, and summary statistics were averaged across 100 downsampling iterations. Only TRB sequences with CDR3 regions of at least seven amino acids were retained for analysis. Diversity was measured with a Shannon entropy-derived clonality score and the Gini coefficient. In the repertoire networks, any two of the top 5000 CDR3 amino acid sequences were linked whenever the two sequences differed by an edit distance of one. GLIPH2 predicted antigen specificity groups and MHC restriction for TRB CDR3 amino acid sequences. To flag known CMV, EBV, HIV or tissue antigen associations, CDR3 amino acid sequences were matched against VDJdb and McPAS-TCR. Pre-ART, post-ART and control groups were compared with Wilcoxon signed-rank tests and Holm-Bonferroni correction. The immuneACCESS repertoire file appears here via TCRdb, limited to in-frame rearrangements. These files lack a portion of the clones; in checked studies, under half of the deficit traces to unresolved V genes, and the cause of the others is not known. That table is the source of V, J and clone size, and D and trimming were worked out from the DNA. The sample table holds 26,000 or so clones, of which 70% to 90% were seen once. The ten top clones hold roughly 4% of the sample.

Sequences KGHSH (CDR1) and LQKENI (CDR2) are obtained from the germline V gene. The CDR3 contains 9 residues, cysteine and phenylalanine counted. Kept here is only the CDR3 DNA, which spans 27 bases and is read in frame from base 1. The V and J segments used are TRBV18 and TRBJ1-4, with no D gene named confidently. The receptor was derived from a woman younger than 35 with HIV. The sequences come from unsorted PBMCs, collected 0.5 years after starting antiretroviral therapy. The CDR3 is CRPDRKLFF. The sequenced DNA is TGTCGCCCCGATAGAAAACTGTTTTTT.